This TCR beta chain is drawn from a study of spatial heterogeneity in lung cancer. Whole-study context: Fewer alpha-chain than beta-chain sequences were consistently detected.

In TCRdb, the 5' RACE reads were re-called with MiXCR into one record per CDR3 protein. The data show roughly 10,000 distinct CDR3 sequences, with roughly 6% seen just once and over 20% held by the top ten. As to time point: sample taken at primary tumor resection. Unsorted tumor, nontumor lung tissue or cryopreserved PBMC supplied the whole RNA. This clonotype was seen at least ten times. The V gene's germline CDR1 is DFQATT and CDR2 SNEGSKA (reference sequence). This CDR3 is 12 amino acids long. V was pared by 7 bases and J by 7 bases, with 7 bases of the junction left unmatched. This TCR was sampled from a male donor with early-stage non-small cell lung cancer. The chain is built from TRBV20-1 and TRBJ2-1; 7 bases are a match to TRBD2. The specimen comprised PBMCs, sampled at surgery. The CDR3 region is CSGASGHNEQFF. The CDR3 nucleotides read TGCAGTGGGGCTAGCGGACATAATGAGCAGTTCTTC.